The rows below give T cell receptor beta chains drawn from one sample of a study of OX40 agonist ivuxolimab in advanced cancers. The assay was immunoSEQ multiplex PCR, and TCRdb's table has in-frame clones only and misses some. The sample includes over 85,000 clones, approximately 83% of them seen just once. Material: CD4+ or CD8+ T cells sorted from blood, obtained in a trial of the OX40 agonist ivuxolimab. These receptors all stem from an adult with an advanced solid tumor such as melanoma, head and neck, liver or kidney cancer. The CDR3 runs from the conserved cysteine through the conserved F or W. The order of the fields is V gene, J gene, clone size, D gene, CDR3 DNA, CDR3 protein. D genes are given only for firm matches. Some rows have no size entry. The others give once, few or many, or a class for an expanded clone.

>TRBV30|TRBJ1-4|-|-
TGTGCCTGGAATGGAGGCCGGACTAATGAAAAACTGTTTTTT
CAWNGGRTNEKLFF
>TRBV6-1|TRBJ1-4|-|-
TGTGCCAGCAGTGACTGGGACGAAATGCAAAAACTGTTTTTT
CASSDWDEMQKLFF
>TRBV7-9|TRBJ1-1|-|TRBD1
TGTGCCAGCAGGTGGACAGGGAACACTGAAGCTTTCTTT
CASRWTGNTEAFF
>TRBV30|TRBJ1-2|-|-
TGTGCCTGGTCGCGCGGGGATTCTGGCTACACCTTC
CAWSRGDSGYTF
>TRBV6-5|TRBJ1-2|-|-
TGTGCCAGCAGTAAGGCCAGTGGCTATGGCTACACCTTC
CASSKASGYGYTF
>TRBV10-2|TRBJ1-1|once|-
TGCGCCAGCAGTCCCGGGACCCAACTTGAAGCTTTCTTT
CASSPGTQLEAFF
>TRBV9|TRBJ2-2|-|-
TGTGCCAGCAGCTTCGGGACCGGACAGACCGGGGAGCTGTTTTTT
CASSFGTGQTGELFF
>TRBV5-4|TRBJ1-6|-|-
TGTGCCAGCAGCTTGGGGGGTCTGCGGACAGATAATTCACCCCTCCACTTT
CASSLGGLRTDNSPLHF
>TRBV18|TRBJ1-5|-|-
TGTGCCAGCTCACCATTTATCGGGGGCTCCAATCAGCCCCAGCATTTT
CASSPFIGGSNQPQHF
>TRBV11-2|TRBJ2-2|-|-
TGTGCCAGCAGCGGGTGGACTTCGAACACCGGGGAGCTGTTTTTT
CASSGWTSNTGELFF
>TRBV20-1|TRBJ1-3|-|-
TGCAGTGCTAGGGTGGTAAACACCATATATTTT
CSARVVNTIYF
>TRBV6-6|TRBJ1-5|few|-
TGTGCCAGCAGACTTCCTGAGCAGGGGAATCAGCCCCAGCATTTT
CASRLPEQGNQPQHF
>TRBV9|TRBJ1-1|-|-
TGTGCCAGCAGCGTAGACATTATGGGAACTGAAGCTTTCTTT
CASSVDIMGTEAFF
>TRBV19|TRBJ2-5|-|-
TGTGCCAGTAGTACGAACAGGGTCCCCCAAGAGACCCAGTACTTC
CASSTNRVPQETQYF
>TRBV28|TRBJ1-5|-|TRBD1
TGTGCCAGCAGCCGCCTACAGGGGGGCAATCAGCCCCAGCATTTT
CASSRLQGGNQPQHF
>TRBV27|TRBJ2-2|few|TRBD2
TGTGCCAGCAGCCCTAGCGGGATTGGGACCGGGGAGCTGTTTTTT
CASSPSGIGTGELFF
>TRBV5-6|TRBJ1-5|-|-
TGTGCCAGCAGATACTCTTTGCCACAGTGCAATCAGCCCCAGCATTTT
CASRYSLPQCNQPQHF
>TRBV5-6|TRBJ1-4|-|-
TGTGCCAGCAGCATCCGGGCTATTAATGAAAAACTGTTTTTT
CASSIRAINEKLFF
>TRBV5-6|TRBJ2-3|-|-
TGTGCCAGCAGCTTTAATCCAGATACGCAGTATTTT
CASSFNPDTQYF
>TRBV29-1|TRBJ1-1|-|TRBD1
TGCAGCGTTCTACAGGGGGCTGGGTACACTGAAGCTTTCTTT
CSVLQGAGYTEAFF
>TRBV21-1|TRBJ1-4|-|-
TGTGCCAGCAGCAATGAGGGGAAAGGGGAGATGGCTAATGAAAAACTGTTTTTT
CASSNEGKGEMANEKLFF
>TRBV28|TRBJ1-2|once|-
TGTGCCAGCAGTCTTCGCAGGGTAGGGTATGGCTACACCTTC
CASSLRRVGYGYTF
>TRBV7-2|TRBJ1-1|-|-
TGTGCCAGCAGCTTAGCGCGAGGGGGGGTCGAAGCTTTCTTT
CASSLARGGVEAFF
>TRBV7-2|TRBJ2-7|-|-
TGTGCCAGCAGCTTAGCGGGAAGCTCCTACGAGCAGTACTTC
CASSLAGSSYEQYF
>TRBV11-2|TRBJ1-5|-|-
TGTGCCAGCAGCTCACAGGGAGACAATCAGCCCCAGCATTTT
CASSSQGDNQPQHF
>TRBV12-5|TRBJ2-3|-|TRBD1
TGTGCTAGTGGTCTAGGGACAGGGGGCGGAGAATTTACGCAGTATTTT
CASGLGTGGGEFTQYF
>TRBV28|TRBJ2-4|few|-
TGTGCCAGCAAGCCGGGACCGCGAAACATTCAGTACTTC
CASKPGPRNIQYF
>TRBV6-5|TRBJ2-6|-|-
TGTGCCAGCAGTTACTCTTCGACCTCTGGGGCCAACGTCCTGGCTTTC
CASSYSSTSGANVLAF
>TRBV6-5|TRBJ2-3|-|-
TGTGCCAGCAGTTCTCTTAGCACAGATACGCAGTATTTT
CASSSLSTDTQYF
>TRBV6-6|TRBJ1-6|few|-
TGTGCCAGCAGTTACTCGGAGTTCGGTTCACCCCTCCACTTT
CASSYSEFGSPLHF
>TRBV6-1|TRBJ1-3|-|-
TGTGCCAGCATGTTAGGAAACACCATATATTTT
CASMLGNTIYF
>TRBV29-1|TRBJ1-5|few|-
TGCAGCGTCCGAAGTACGGAAGGTCAGCCCCAGCATTTT
CSVRSTEGQPQHF
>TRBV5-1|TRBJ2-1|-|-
TGCGCCAGCAGCTTGGGGAGCGTAAGCAATGAGCAGTTCTTC
CASSLGSVSNEQFF
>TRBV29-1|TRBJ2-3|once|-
TGCAGCGTTTCAAAAAACTTAGCAGATACGCAGTATTTT
CSVSKNLADTQYF
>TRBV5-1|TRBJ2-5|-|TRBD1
TGCGCCAGCAGCGGACAGACAGGGATTTTCCAAGAGACCCAGTACTTC
CASSGQTGIFQETQYF
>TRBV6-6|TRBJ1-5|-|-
TGTGCCAGCAACACTAGGGGATTTAGCAATCAGCCCCAGCATTTT
CASNTRGFSNQPQHF
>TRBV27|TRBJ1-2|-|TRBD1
TGTGCCAGCAGAAGGGGACAGGGGGCTCTGGACTATGGCTACACCTTC
CASRRGQGALDYGYTF
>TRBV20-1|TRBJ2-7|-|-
TGCAGTGCTGGAACCTACGAGCAGTACTTC
CSAGTYEQYF
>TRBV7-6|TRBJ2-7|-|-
TGTGCCAGCAGCTTAGCAGCGACCTACGAGCAGTACTTC
CASSLAATYEQYF
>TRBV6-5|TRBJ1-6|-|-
TGTGCCAGCAGCCGTCAGGACGGAAGTAATTCACCCCTCCACTTT
CASSRQDGSNSPLHF
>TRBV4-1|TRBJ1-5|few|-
TGCGCCAGCAGCCAGGGGACGAGCAATCAGCCCCAGCATTTT
CASSQGTSNQPQHF
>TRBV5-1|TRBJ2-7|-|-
TGCGCCAGCAGCTTGGGTTGGGGCACGGCCTACGAGCAGTACTTC
CASSLGWGTAYEQYF
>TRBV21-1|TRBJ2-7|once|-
TGTGCCAGCAGCAAAGCGGGGTATAAGGGACAGAGAACTTACGAGCAGTACTTC
CASSKAGYKGQRTYEQYF
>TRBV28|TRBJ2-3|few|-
TGTGCCAGCAGTCCAGGGGGGATAAGGACAGATACGCAGTATTTT
CASSPGGIRTDTQYF
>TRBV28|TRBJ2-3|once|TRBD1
TGTGCCAGCACCCAGCACAGGGGTGCAGATACGCAGTATTTT
CASTQHRGADTQYF
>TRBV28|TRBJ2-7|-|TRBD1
TGTGCCCGACGACAGGGGGGGGACGAGCAGTACTTC
CARRQGGDEQYF
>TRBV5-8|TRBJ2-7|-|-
TGTGCCAGCAGCTTGATCAGCGAGGGCCTCGAGCAGTACTTC
CASSLISEGLEQYF
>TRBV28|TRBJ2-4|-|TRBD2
TGTGCCAGCAGTTTGCCTCCGGGACTACTAGCCAAAAACATTCAGTACTTC
CASSLPPGLLAKNIQYF